These 26 T cell receptor beta chains were all obtained from the same sample, sequenced in a study of response to subunit inactivated influenza vaccine. A single record per CDR3 protein comes from TCRdb applying MiXCR to the RT-PCR reads. The repertoire includes about 700,000 distinct CDR3 sequences, less than 15% of them detected once, and about 7.6% sits in the top ten. The sample in question was PBMCs from blood, obtained around 14 days before vaccination. The source is a middle-aged man who received an inactivated influenza vaccine.

This clonotype was detected many times. The chain couples TRBV29-1 to TRBJ1-2; D gene uncertain. CDR3 length equals 13 residues. The V end lost 6 bases, the J end lost 4 bases, and 15 bases lay between the germline ends. In germline, CDR1 is SQVTM, CDR2 ANQGSEA. The CDR3 bases are TGCAGCGTCACCGGAGAAGTCCTCTATGGCTACACCTTC. Its protein is CSVTGEVLYGYTF.

The V and J genes are TRBV10-3 and TRBJ2-1; D may correspond to TRBD1 or TRBD2 (5 bases each). Germline V lookup: CDR1 ENHRY, CDR2 SYGVKD. This CDR3 has 15 amino acids. The V end was cut by 3 bases, the J end by 2 bases, with 11 bases between. CDR3 DNA: TGTGCCATCAGTGAAGGGGTGGGGGCCTACAATGAGCAGTTCTTC. Translating it yields CAISEGVGAYNEQFF.

In its sample, this clonotype was seen a few times. V and J are TRBV3-1 and TRBJ2-2, with TRBD1 identical over 11 bases. CDR1 is LGHDT, CDR2 YNNKEL, per germline (reference sequence). V lost 8 bases, J lost 7 bases, and 6 bases stayed unmatched. The CDR3 covers 14 residues. For the CDR3, the DNA is TGTGCCAGCGCCGGACAGGGGGCCGACGGGGAGCTGTTTTTT. This codes for CASAGQGADGELFF.

Only a few counts were recorded for this clonotype. This chain links TRBV12-3 or TRBV12-4 with TRBJ2-3; D possibly corresponds to TRBD1 (6 bases). This CDR3 contains 14 residues. V gave up 3 bases and J gave up 2 bases, with 9 bases separating them. The CDR3 loop is CASSFRGPTDTQYF. The CDR3 DNA sequence: TGTGCCAGCAGTTTCAGGGGCCCCACAGATACGCAGTATTTT.

The sample holds a few counts of this clonotype. The CDR3 coding sequence is TGTGCCAGCTCCGGCGATAAGGCGGCCAAAAACATTCAGTACTTC. The encoded protein is CASSGDKAAKNIQYF. The chain combines TRBV6-1 with TRBJ2-4; D is ambiguous. Germline V lookup: CDR1 MNHNS, CDR2 SASEGT. The CDR3 consists of 15 residues. Trimming removed 8 bases from V and 1 base from J, with 15 bases in between.

The chain has TRBV10-3 and TRBJ2-7, with 7 positions matching TRBD1. Germline V gene sequence: CDR1 ENHRY, CDR2 SYGVKD. The CDR3 is made up of 15 amino acids. With V trimmed by 6 bases and J by 1 base, 9 bases remained unmatched. CDR3 loop: CAIREPGQKSYEQYF. The CDR3 coding sequence is TGTGCCATCAGGGAACCGGGACAGAAATCCTACGAGCAGTACTTC.

This clonotype was seen more than once but under ten times. This rearrangement joins TRBV20-1 to TRBJ1-2, with 8 bases aligning to TRBD1. V lost 5 bases, J lost 4 bases, and 6 bases stayed unmatched. The germline gives CDR1 DFQATT, CDR2 SNEGSKA (reference sequence). The CDR3 is 13 residues long. The CDR3 here is CSASLQGGYGYTF. The CDR3 nucleotides read TGCAGTGCTTCCTTACAGGGGGGCTATGGCTACACCTTC.

This clonotype was observed at least ten times. This chain links TRBV5-1 with TRBJ2-2; D unclear. Per germline, CDR1 SGHRS and CDR2 YFSETQ. Deletions cut 6 bases from V and 7 bases from J, with 16 bases between. This CDR3 has 14 residues. The CDR3 loop is CASKKDRFDGELFF. CDR3 coding DNA: TGCGCCAGCAAAAAGGACCGGTTTGACGGGGAGCTGTTTTTT.

This chain links TRBV4-3 with TRBJ2-6; D not certain. The CDR3 contains 15 residues. Per germline, CDR1 LGHNA and CDR2 YSLEER. Trimming removed 0 bases from V and 0 bases from J, with 3 bases in between. DNA for the CDR3: TGCGCCAGCAGCCAAGATTTCTCTGGGGCCAACGTCCTGACTTTC. Its protein is CASSQDFSGANVLTF.

In this sample, this clonotype turned up a few times. This chain links TRBV6-1 with TRBJ1-2; TRBD1 aligns across 9 bases. The CDR3 is made up of 14 amino acids. V was clipped by 5 bases and J by 4 bases; unmatched bases: 5. The V gene's germline CDR1 is MNHNS and CDR2 SASEGT. The CDR3 sequence is CASSLTGGVYGYTF. CDR3 DNA sequence: TGTGCCAGCAGTCTTACAGGGGGCGTCTATGGCTACACCTTC.

The chain employs TRBV28 and TRBJ2-1; 8 bases fit TRBD2. Per germline, CDR1 MDHEN and CDR2 SYDVKM. CDR3 length: 15 residues. J gave up 6 bases and V 5 bases, and 9 bases lay outside the gene matches. The DNA for the CDR3 is TGTGCCAGCAGTCCAGGGACTAGGATCAGCAATGAGCAGTTCTTC. It encodes CASSPGTRISNEQFF. The full variable domain, its missing parts supplied by reference TRBV28 and TRBJ2-1, is DVKVTQSSRYLVKRTGEKVFLECVQDMDHENMFWYRQDPGLGLRLIYFSYDVKMKEKGDIPEGYSVSREKKERFSLILESASTNQTSMYLCASSPGTRISNEQFFGPGTRLTVL.

This clonotype has just a few counts. This chain joins TRBV6-2 or TRBV6-3 and TRBJ1-5; the D is unclear. The CDR3 spans 17 residues. V was cut by 0 bases and J by 5 bases, with 17 bases left in between. CDR1 and CDR2 from the germline V gene are MNHEY and SVGEGT. In DNA, the CDR3 is TGTGCCAGCAGTTACTCGAGGAGGGAGACGTCCCATCAGCCCCAGCATTTT. Its protein product is CASSYSRRETSHQPQHF.

The rearrangement uses TRBV28 and TRBJ2-7; TRBD1 is a possible D gene (6 bases). CDR1 is MDHEN, CDR2 SYDVKM, per germline. The germline V and J ends were trimmed by 5 bases and 4 bases, with 21 bases remaining between them. The CDR3 contains 16 residues. CDR3 nucleotides: TGTGCCAGCAGTCCCGGAGGACAGTCTATTAGGTACGAGCAGTACTTC. Its protein is CASSPGGQSIRYEQYF.

This clonotype was detected only a few times. The chain carries TRBV7-9 and TRBJ2-1; D uncertain. Trimming removed 0 bases from V and 9 bases from J, with 12 bases in between. CDR3 length: 14 amino acids. Germline V gene sequence: CDR1 SEHNR, CDR2 FQNEAQ (reference sequence). The CDR3 loop is CASSLAMLGREQFF. In DNA, the CDR3 is TGTGCCAGCAGCTTAGCGATGCTAGGGCGTGAGCAGTTCTTC.

V and J are TRBV15 and TRBJ2-2, with D hard to call. V was shortened by 0 bases and J by 5 bases, with 4 bases between the two germline ends. The CDR3 is 13 residues long. Germline V gene data show CDR1 as LNHNV and CDR2 as YYDKDF (reference sequence). The CDR3 sequence: CATSRDPTGELFF. The CDR3 bases are TGTGCCACCAGCAGAGATCCTACCGGGGAGCTGTTTTTT.

This clonotype was seen many times. The CDR3 DNA reads TGTGCCAGCAGTTCCGCAGCGGTCCACAATGAGCAGTTCTTC. Translating gives CASSSAAVHNEQFF. V and J are TRBV6-2 or TRBV6-3 and TRBJ2-1, with D possibly matching TRBD2 (5 bases). The CDR3 totals 14 residues. Germline values: CDR1 MNHEY, CDR2 SVGEGT. V lost 4 bases and J lost 5, with 12 bases in between.

The chain has TRBV20-1 and TRBJ2-3; 7 bases are shared with TRBD1. Germline V CDR1 and CDR2: DFQATT, SNEGSKA (reference sequence). After removal of 0 bases from V and 0 bases from J, the junction contained 3 bases not matched to a gene. This CDR3 region has 15 residues. This CDR3 is CSAREGTVSTDTQYF. The DNA for the CDR3 is TGCAGTGCTAGAGAAGGGACAGTTAGCACAGATACGCAGTATTTT.

This clonotype was observed many times. The chain combines TRBV6-2 or TRBV6-3 with TRBJ2-1, with D uncertain. Trimming stripped 8 bases from V and 2 bases from J, with 10 bases between. The CDR3 extends over 13 amino acids. Per the germline V gene, CDR1 is MNHEY and CDR2 is SVGEGT. This CDR3 is CASGLVTYNEQFF. In DNA, the CDR3 is TGTGCCAGCGGATTAGTAACCTACAATGAGCAGTTCTTC.

In its sample, this clonotype was seen a few times. The chain employs TRBV29-1 and TRBJ2-1; D gene ambiguous. CDR3 length: 12 amino acids. Trimming took off 4 bases at V and 9 bases at J, with 13 bases between the two ends. CDR1 and CDR2 from the germline V gene are SQVTM and ANQGSEA. The CDR3 loop is CSVARPEPEQFF. As DNA, the CDR3 is TGCAGCGTTGCCCGACCGGAGCCTGAGCAGTTCTTC.

This clonotype came up a few times. The chain joins TRBV24-1 to TRBJ2-1; 10 nucleotides line up with TRBD1. V was clipped by 4 bases and J by 4 bases; unmatched bases: 6. The length of the CDR3 is 16 residues. Germline CDR1 and CDR2: KGHDR and SFDVKD. CDR3: CATSDFPGQGYNEQFF. In nucleotides, the CDR3 is TGTGCCACCAGTGACTTCCCGGGACAGGGGTACAATGAGCAGTTCTTC.

Only a few counts were recorded for this clonotype. The chain links TRBV5-1 to TRBJ2-1, with TRBD2 matching 8 bases. The CDR3 sequence is 16 residues long. V lost 4 bases to trimming and J lost 6 bases; unmatched junction nucleotides: 12. Per germline, CDR1 SGHRS and CDR2 YFSETQ. DNA of the CDR3: TGCGCCAGCAGCACTCCAGCGGGGGACGGGATCAATGAGCAGTTCTTC. Translated: CASSTPAGDGINEQFF.

This clonotype has only a few counts. The chain carries TRBV20-1 and TRBJ1-1; D gene uncertain. Deletions cut 3 bases from V and 1 base from J, with 12 bases between. In germline, CDR1 is DFQATT, CDR2 SNEGSKA (reference sequence). This CDR3 is 14 amino acids long. CDR3 sequence: CSASKGHWNTEAFF. The DNA for the CDR3 is TGCAGTGCTAGTAAGGGCCATTGGAACACTGAAGCTTTCTTT.

The chain links TRBV6-2 or TRBV6-3 to TRBJ2-2, with no clear D. From germline, CDR1 is MNHEY and CDR2 SVGEGT. Trimming stripped 2 bases from V and 5 bases from J, with 9 bases between. The CDR3 contains 14 residues. The CDR3 spells CASSYEPSTGELFF. The CDR3 DNA follows: TGTGCCAGCAGTTACGAGCCGTCGACCGGGGAGCTGTTTTTT.

This clonotype was picked up many times. The V gene is TRBV28, the J gene TRBJ2-4, with 8 bases identical to TRBD2. The CDR3 sequence is 15 residues long. V gave up 6 bases and J gave up 8 bases; unmatched junction bases: 12. Germline assignment: CDR1 MDHEN and CDR2 SYDVKM. CDR3 DNA sequence: TGTGCCAGCAGCCAAAAAGCGGGAGTAGGATACATTCAGTACTTC. This codes for CASSQKAGVGYIQYF.

V and J are TRBV7-9 and TRBJ2-4; no clear D gene. From germline, CDR1 is SEHNR and CDR2 FQNEAQ (reference sequence). The V and J ends lost 1 base and 5 bases respectively, with 6 bases between them. The CDR3 extends over 13 amino acids. The CDR3 is CASSLDIENIQYF. The CDR3 nucleotides are TGTGCCAGCAGCTTAGATATTGAAAACATTCAGTACTTC. Together with reference TRBV7-9 and TRBJ2-4, the CDR3 gives the full variable domain: DTGVSQNPRHKITKRGQNVTFRCDPISEHNRLYWYRQTLGQGPEFLTYFQNEAQLEKSRLLSDRFSAERPKGSFSTLEIQRTEQGDSAMYLCASSLDIENIQYFGAGTRLSVL.

This clonotype was found a few times. The J gene is TRBJ2-7, the V gene TRBV11-2; no definite D call. Germline CDR1 and CDR2: SGHAT and FQNNGV. The CDR3 totals 16 residues. V was clipped by 1 base and J by 3 bases, with 16 bases between them. This chain's CDR3 is CASSLAPVPLDYEQYF. The CDR3 DNA reads as TGTGCCAGCAGCTTAGCCCCGGTACCTCTCGACTACGAGCAGTACTTC. The whole variable domain, filled in from reference TRBV11-2 and TRBJ2-7, reads EAGVAQSPRYKIIEKRQSVAFWCNPISGHATLYWYQQILGQGPKLLIQFQNNGVVDDSQLPKDRFSAERLKGVDSTLKIQPAKLEDSAVYLCASSLAPVPLDYEQYFGPGTRLTVT.